These T cell receptor beta chains were read from a single sample in a study of neoadjuvant anti-PD-1 for oral cavity cancer. Only in-frame clones appear in the TCRdb table, and some are missing; sequencing was by immunoSEQ multiplex PCR. The sample has over 9,000 clones; about 70% are singletons. The specimen was PBMCs, collected after nivolumab (anti-PD-1) treatment. Every receptor here comes from a person between 40 and 85 years old with oral cavity squamous cell carcinoma. Both conserved end residues are part of each CDR3. Each record gives: CDR3 DNA, CDR3 protein, V gene, clone size, D gene, J gene. The D gene is left open where the match is weak. Expanded clones are given a class, and other clones once, few, many or no size at all.

CDR3nt: TGTGCCAGCAGCTCGGGGCACACCGGGGAGCTGTTTTTT
CDR3aa: CASSSGHTGELFF
v_gene: TRBV7-3
abundance: -
d_gene: -
j_gene: TRBJ2-2

CDR3nt: TGCGCCAGCAGCATAAGAGGAGGGGATAATTCACCCCTCCACTTT
CDR3aa: CASSIRGGDNSPLHF
v_gene: TRBV4-1
abundance: few
d_gene: -
j_gene: TRBJ1-6

CDR3nt: TGTGCCAGCAGCTTGAATAGACTGGAGCAGTTCTTC
CDR3aa: CASSLNRLEQFF
v_gene: TRBV5-4
abundance: -
d_gene: -
j_gene: TRBJ2-1

CDR3nt: TGTGCCAGCAGTTCTGCAGGGAACCCTGGCTACACCTTC
CDR3aa: CASSSAGNPGYTF
v_gene: TRBV28
abundance: few
d_gene: -
j_gene: TRBJ1-2

CDR3nt: TGTGCCAGCAGCCCCGGGACAGGTATGAACACTGAAGCTTTCTTT
CDR3aa: CASSPGTGMNTEAFF
v_gene: TRBV11-2
abundance: -
d_gene: TRBD1
j_gene: TRBJ1-1

CDR3nt: TGTGCCAGCAGTGGGGGGACAGGGGCGGAGCAGTTCTTC
CDR3aa: CASSGGTGAEQFF
v_gene: TRBV2
abundance: -
d_gene: TRBD1
j_gene: TRBJ2-1

CDR3nt: TGTGCCAGCCAAAGGGACGCGGGGGGCAATGAGCAGTTCTTC
CDR3aa: CASQRDAGGNEQFF
v_gene: TRBV6-4
abundance: -
d_gene: TRBD2
j_gene: TRBJ2-1

CDR3nt: TGTGCCAGCAGTTCCACGTACGTCACTCTCGGGGCTAATGAAAAACTGTTTTTT
CDR3aa: CASSSTYVTLGANEKLFF
v_gene: TRBV27
abundance: -
d_gene: -
j_gene: TRBJ1-4

CDR3nt: TGCAGTCCATATTGGGCGGACAGCTACACCTTC
CDR3aa: CSPYWADSYTF
v_gene: TRBV20-1
abundance: once
d_gene: -
j_gene: TRBJ1-2

CDR3nt: TGTGCCTCAGCGGGGAGGGCTCAGGGCCACTTC
CDR3aa: CASAGRAQGHF
v_gene: TRBV6-6
abundance: -
d_gene: TRBD2
j_gene: TRBJ2-7

CDR3nt: TGTGCCAGCTCATCCTCCGGGCATCTCGAGCAGTACTTC
CDR3aa: CASSSSGHLEQYF
v_gene: TRBV18
abundance: few
d_gene: -
j_gene: TRBJ2-7

CDR3nt: TGCAGCGTTCCACAGGGCCCCTATGGCTACACCTTC
CDR3aa: CSVPQGPYGYTF
v_gene: TRBV29-1
abundance: -
d_gene: -
j_gene: TRBJ1-2

CDR3nt: TGTGCCAGCAGCTTAAGACTAGCTAGGGACAATGAGCAGTTCTTC
CDR3aa: CASSLRLARDNEQFF
v_gene: TRBV7-3
abundance: few
d_gene: TRBD2
j_gene: TRBJ2-1

CDR3nt: TGTGCCAGCTCACCCCGGGACGTCTCCTACAATGAGCAGTTCTTC
CDR3aa: CASSPRDVSYNEQFF
v_gene: TRBV18
abundance: -
d_gene: -
j_gene: TRBJ2-1

CDR3nt: TGTGCCAGCAGCCGCCGAGGGACTAGCGGGAGAGGGGGTGAGCAGTTCTTC
CDR3aa: CASSRRGTSGRGGEQFF
v_gene: TRBV7-3
abundance: once
d_gene: TRBD2
j_gene: TRBJ2-1

CDR3nt: TGTGCCAGCAGACAATCCCCAGGGGGCGGCTATGGCTACACCTTC
CDR3aa: CASRQSPGGGYGYTF
v_gene: TRBV6-4
abundance: -
d_gene: TRBD1
j_gene: TRBJ1-2

CDR3nt: TGTGCCAGCAGCCCCAGGGGGAGTCGGTATGGCTACACCTTC
CDR3aa: CASSPRGSRYGYTF
v_gene: TRBV11-2
abundance: -
d_gene: TRBD1
j_gene: TRBJ1-2

CDR3nt: TGTGCCAGCAGCTTAGCGGGGGGTCGGGGTCAGCCCCAGCATTTT
CDR3aa: CASSLAGGRGQPQHF
v_gene: TRBV7-9
abundance: -
d_gene: -
j_gene: TRBJ1-5

CDR3nt: TGTGCCAGCAGCGTAGGGTGGGGATTCACAGATACGCAGTATTTT
CDR3aa: CASSVGWGFTDTQYF
v_gene: TRBV9
abundance: -
d_gene: -
j_gene: TRBJ2-3

CDR3nt: TGCAGCGTCCGACTAGCGACCTACGAGCAGTACTTC
CDR3aa: CSVRLATYEQYF
v_gene: TRBV29-1
abundance: -
d_gene: TRBD2
j_gene: TRBJ2-7

CDR3nt: TGTGCCAGCAGCCCGGGACTAGCGGGGGGGCAAAACATTCAGTACTTC
CDR3aa: CASSPGLAGGQNIQYF
v_gene: TRBV9
abundance: -
d_gene: TRBD2
j_gene: TRBJ2-4

CDR3nt: TGCGCCAGCAGCTTACGAGGGGAAAACTACAATGAGCAGTTCTTC
CDR3aa: CASSLRGENYNEQFF
v_gene: TRBV5-1
abundance: -
d_gene: -
j_gene: TRBJ2-1

CDR3nt: TGTGCCAGCAGGAAAATGGACAGGAGCACTGAAGCTTTCTTT
CDR3aa: CASRKMDRSTEAFF
v_gene: TRBV6-1
abundance: -
d_gene: TRBD1
j_gene: TRBJ1-1

CDR3nt: TGCGCCAGCAGCTCCGAGGGACTAGCGGGAGGGTATGAGCAGTTCTTC
CDR3aa: CASSSEGLAGGYEQFF
v_gene: TRBV5-1
abundance: -
d_gene: TRBD2
j_gene: TRBJ2-1

CDR3nt: TGTGCCTGGGTGGGACATGGTCAGGCTTTCTTT
CDR3aa: CAWVGHGQAFF
v_gene: TRBV30
abundance: -
d_gene: -
j_gene: TRBJ1-1

CDR3nt: TGTGCCAGCAGCGTAGAGAACATGAACACTGAAGCTTTCTTT
CDR3aa: CASSVENMNTEAFF
v_gene: TRBV9
abundance: few
d_gene: -
j_gene: TRBJ1-1

CDR3nt: TGTGCCAGCAGCTTGGACAGAAGGGAGACCCAGTACTTC
CDR3aa: CASSLDRRETQYF
v_gene: TRBV5-4
abundance: few
d_gene: -
j_gene: TRBJ2-5

CDR3nt: TGTGCCAGCAGTTTGGTTAGCTCCTACGAGCAGTACTTC
CDR3aa: CASSLVSSYEQYF
v_gene: TRBV28
abundance: few
d_gene: -
j_gene: TRBJ2-7

CDR3nt: TGTGCCTGGAGTGTACCTGGGGACTTCTATGGCTACACCTTC
CDR3aa: CAWSVPGDFYGYTF
v_gene: TRBV30
abundance: -
d_gene: -
j_gene: TRBJ1-2

CDR3nt: TGTGCCAGCAGTACCTTTAGCGGACCTCAAGAGACCCAGTACTTC
CDR3aa: CASSTFSGPQETQYF
v_gene: TRBV6-5
abundance: -
d_gene: -
j_gene: TRBJ2-5

CDR3nt: TGTGCCAGCAGCCAAAGCCGGGACAGCTTCTCCTATAATTCACCCCTCCACTTT
CDR3aa: CASSQSRDSFSYNSPLHF
v_gene: TRBV2
abundance: once
d_gene: TRBD1
j_gene: TRBJ1-6

CDR3nt: TGTGCCAGTAGTATAGGACAGAGCAATCAGCCCCAGCATTTT
CDR3aa: CASSIGQSNQPQHF
v_gene: TRBV19
abundance: -
d_gene: -
j_gene: TRBJ1-5

CDR3nt: TGTGCCAGCAGCTTGATGAATGGCCTAGAAGCTTTCTTT
CDR3aa: CASSLMNGLEAFF
v_gene: TRBV5-4
abundance: -
d_gene: -
j_gene: TRBJ1-1

CDR3nt: TGTGCCAGTAGTATAAAGGGATCAACCTACGAGCAGTACTTC
CDR3aa: CASSIKGSTYEQYF
v_gene: TRBV19
abundance: -
d_gene: -
j_gene: TRBJ2-7

CDR3nt: TGCGCCAGCAGCCGAGCGGGACTAGCGGTCCTTGGGAACGAGCAGTACTTC
CDR3aa: CASSRAGLAVLGNEQYF
v_gene: TRBV4-1
abundance: -
d_gene: TRBD2
j_gene: TRBJ2-7

CDR3nt: TGTGCCAGCAGCTTAAGGGCCGTAAGGCACGGGGAGCTGTTTTTT
CDR3aa: CASSLRAVRHGELFF
v_gene: TRBV11-2
abundance: -
d_gene: -
j_gene: TRBJ2-2

CDR3nt: TGTGCCAGCAGTAGAGGACCCTTGGATCCCACCTTC
CDR3aa: CASSRGPLDPTF
v_gene: TRBV2
abundance: -
d_gene: -
j_gene: TRBJ1-2

CDR3nt: TGTGCCAGCAGTCGAGACAGGGGTAGTAATTCACCCCTCCACTTT
CDR3aa: CASSRDRGSNSPLHF
v_gene: TRBV2
abundance: once
d_gene: TRBD1
j_gene: TRBJ1-6

CDR3nt: TGTGCCAGCAGCTTTCGAGGAGGGAGGGGGTACCAAGAGACCCAGTACTTC
CDR3aa: CASSFRGGRGYQETQYF
v_gene: TRBV7-6
abundance: -
d_gene: -
j_gene: TRBJ2-5

CDR3nt: TGCGCCAGCAGCGAGGGACAGGCTGGCGACGAGCAGTACTTC
CDR3aa: CASSEGQAGDEQYF
v_gene: TRBV5-1
abundance: -
d_gene: TRBD1
j_gene: TRBJ2-7

CDR3nt: TGTGCCAGTAGTGGAGCTTGGGACGGTAGCAGCTACACCTTC
CDR3aa: CASSGAWDGSSYTF
v_gene: TRBV19
abundance: few
d_gene: -
j_gene: TRBJ1-2

CDR3nt: TGTGCCAGCAGCTCAGACAGGGGGGCAGGCCAGCCCCAGCATTTT
CDR3aa: CASSSDRGAGQPQHF
v_gene: TRBV7-9
abundance: -
d_gene: TRBD1
j_gene: TRBJ1-5

CDR3nt: TGTGCCAGCAGCCTAGGACAACGAAACACAGATACGCAGTATTTT
CDR3aa: CASSLGQRNTDTQYF
v_gene: TRBV7-2
abundance: -
d_gene: -
j_gene: TRBJ2-3

CDR3nt: TGTGCCAGCAGTTGGGACAGGGGAAGTGAAGCTTTCTTT
CDR3aa: CASSWDRGSEAFF
v_gene: TRBV11-3
abundance: few
d_gene: TRBD1
j_gene: TRBJ1-1

CDR3nt: TGTGCCAGCAGTTACTCTAGGGGGGGGCGATACGAGCAGTACTTC
CDR3aa: CASSYSRGGRYEQYF
v_gene: TRBV6-5
abundance: -
d_gene: -
j_gene: TRBJ2-7

CDR3nt: TGTGCCAGCTCACCTACTCTTGCGGGAGGATCGGTTAAAGAGACCCAGTACTTC
CDR3aa: CASSPTLAGGSVKETQYF
v_gene: TRBV18
abundance: -
d_gene: TRBD2
j_gene: TRBJ2-5

CDR3nt: TGTGCCAGCAGTGAAAGGCTAGCGGGGGGCCTCGGGGAGCTGTTTTTT
CDR3aa: CASSERLAGGLGELFF
v_gene: TRBV6-1
abundance: -
d_gene: TRBD2
j_gene: TRBJ2-2

CDR3nt: TGTGCCAGCAGCAGACTAGGGGCGCAGAGTTCACCCCTCCACTTT
CDR3aa: CASSRLGAQSSPLHF
v_gene: TRBV9
abundance: -
d_gene: -
j_gene: TRBJ1-6

CDR3nt: TGCAGCGCCAAGACCGGGGGGGTCCTCTCCTACGAGCAGTACTTC
CDR3aa: CSAKTGGVLSYEQYF
v_gene: TRBV29-1
abundance: -
d_gene: TRBD2
j_gene: TRBJ2-7

CDR3nt: TGCGCCAGCAGCCTCGCGGGAGGAGGGGAAGAGACCCAGTACTTC
CDR3aa: CASSLAGGGEETQYF
v_gene: TRBV5-1
abundance: -
d_gene: TRBD2
j_gene: TRBJ2-5